This TCR beta chain was recovered during a study of OX40 agonist ivuxolimab in advanced cancers. Overall study context: Three patients showed partial responses: one hepatocellular carcinoma and two cutaneous melanoma cases.

The assay was immunoSEQ multiplex PCR, and TCRdb's table has in-frame clones only and misses some. The table lists tens of thousands of clones, roughly 84% of them singletons. Whole-study findings and limits: The study found that CD8+ T cells averaged more expanded clones than CD4+. There were also nonresponders showing low normalized T-cell clonal expansion. By week 6 at 0.1 to 3.0 mg/kg, blood CD4+ and CD8+ T cells had expanded clonally.

There are 15 residues in the CDR3. Trimming cost V 4 bases and J 4 bases, with 17 bases left between them. Germline-derived CDR1 and CDR2 are SGHKS and YYEKEE (reference sequence). Worth noting for this clone: The antigen is not known.

The chain combines TRBV5-5 with TRBJ2-5, with D possibly matching TRBD2 (7 bases). The source of this sequence is an adult with an advanced solid tumor such as melanoma, head and neck, liver or kidney cancer. Here the sequenced sample was CD4+ or CD8+ T cells sorted from blood, taken in a trial of the OX40 agonist ivuxolimab. The CDR3 reads CASSPAGGRSETQYF. CDR3 nucleotide sequence: TGTGCCAGCAGCCCGGCCGGGGGGCGCTCAGAGACCCAGTACTTC.